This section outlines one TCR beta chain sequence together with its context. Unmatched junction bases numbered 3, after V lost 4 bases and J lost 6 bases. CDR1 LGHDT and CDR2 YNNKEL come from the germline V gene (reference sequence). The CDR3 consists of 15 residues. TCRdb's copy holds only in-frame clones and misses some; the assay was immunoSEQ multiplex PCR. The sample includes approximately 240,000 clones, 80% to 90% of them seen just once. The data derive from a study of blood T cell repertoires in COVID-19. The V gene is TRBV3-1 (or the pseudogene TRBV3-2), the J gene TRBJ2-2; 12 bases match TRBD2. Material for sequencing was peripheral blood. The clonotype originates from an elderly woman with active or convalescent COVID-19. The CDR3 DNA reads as TGTGCCAGCAGCCCCTGGACTAGCGGGGCCGGGGAGCTGTTTTTT. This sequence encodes CASSPWTSGAGELFF.